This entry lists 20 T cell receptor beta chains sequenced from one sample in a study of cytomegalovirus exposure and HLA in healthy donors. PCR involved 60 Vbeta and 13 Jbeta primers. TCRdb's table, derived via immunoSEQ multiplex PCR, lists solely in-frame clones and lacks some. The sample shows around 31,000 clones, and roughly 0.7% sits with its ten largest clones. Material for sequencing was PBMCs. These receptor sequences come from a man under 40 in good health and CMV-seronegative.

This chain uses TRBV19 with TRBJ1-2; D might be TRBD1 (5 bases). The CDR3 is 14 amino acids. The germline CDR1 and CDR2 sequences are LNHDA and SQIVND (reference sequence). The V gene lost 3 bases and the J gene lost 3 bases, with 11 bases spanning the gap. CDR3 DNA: TGTGCCAGTAGTATCCCCGACAGATACTATGGCTACACCTTC. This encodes CASSIPDRYYGYTF.

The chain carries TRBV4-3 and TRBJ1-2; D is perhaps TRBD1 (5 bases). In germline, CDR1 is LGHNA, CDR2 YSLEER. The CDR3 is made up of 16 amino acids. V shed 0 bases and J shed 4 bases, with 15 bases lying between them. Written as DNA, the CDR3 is TGCGCCAGCAGCCAAGAGGCAGGGTTGATCCTCTATGGCTACACCTTC. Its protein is CASSQEAGLILYGYTF.

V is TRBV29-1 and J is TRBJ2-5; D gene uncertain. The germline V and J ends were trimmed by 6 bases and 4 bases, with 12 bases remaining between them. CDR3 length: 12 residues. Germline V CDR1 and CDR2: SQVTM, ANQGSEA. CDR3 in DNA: TGCAGCGTCCGGATAGCTGGAGAGACCCAGTACTTC. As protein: CSVRIAGETQYF.

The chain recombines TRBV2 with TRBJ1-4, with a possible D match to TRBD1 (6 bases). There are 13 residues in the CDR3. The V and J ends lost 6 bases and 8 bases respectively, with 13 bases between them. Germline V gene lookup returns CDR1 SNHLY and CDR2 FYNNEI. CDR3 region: CASRAGAGEKLFF. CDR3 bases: TGTGCCAGCAGGGCAGGGGCTGGGGAAAAACTGTTTTTT.

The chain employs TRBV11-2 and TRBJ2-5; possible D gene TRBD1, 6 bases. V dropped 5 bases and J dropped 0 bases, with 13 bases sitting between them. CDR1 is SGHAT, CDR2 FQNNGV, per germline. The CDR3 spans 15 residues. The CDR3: CASSETTGYQETQYF. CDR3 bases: TGTGCCAGCAGCGAGACGACAGGTTACCAAGAGACCCAGTACTTC.

The CDR3 reads CASSTLQGSRPSAFF. The CDR3 DNA follows: TGTGCCAGTAGTACCCTACAGGGAAGCCGTCCTTCAGCTTTCTTT. The genes are TRBV19 and TRBJ1-1, with a weak D call TRBD1 (6 bases). V was cut by 4 bases and J by 10 bases, with 22 bases left in between. From germline, CDR1 is LNHDA and CDR2 SQIVND (reference sequence). CDR3 length: 15 amino acids.

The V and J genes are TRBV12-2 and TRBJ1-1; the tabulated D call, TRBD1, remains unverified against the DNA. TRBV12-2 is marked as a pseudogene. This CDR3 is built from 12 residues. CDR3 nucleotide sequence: TGTGCAAGTCGCTTCGGGACACGTGAAGCTTTCTTT. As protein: CASRFGTREAFF.

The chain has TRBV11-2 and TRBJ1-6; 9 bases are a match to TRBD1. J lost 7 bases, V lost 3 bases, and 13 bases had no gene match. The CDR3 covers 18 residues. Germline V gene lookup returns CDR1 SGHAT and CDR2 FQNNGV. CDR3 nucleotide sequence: TGTGCCAGCAGCTTCCGGGACAGGGTTCGGAAGATGAATTCACCCCTCCACTTT. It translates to CASSFRDRVRKMNSPLHF.

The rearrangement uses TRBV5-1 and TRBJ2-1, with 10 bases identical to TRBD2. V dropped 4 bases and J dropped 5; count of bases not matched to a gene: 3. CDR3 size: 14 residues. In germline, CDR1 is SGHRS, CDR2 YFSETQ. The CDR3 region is CASSQRGGHNEQFF. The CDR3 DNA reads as TGCGCCAGCAGCCAGCGGGGGGGCCACAATGAGCAGTTCTTC.

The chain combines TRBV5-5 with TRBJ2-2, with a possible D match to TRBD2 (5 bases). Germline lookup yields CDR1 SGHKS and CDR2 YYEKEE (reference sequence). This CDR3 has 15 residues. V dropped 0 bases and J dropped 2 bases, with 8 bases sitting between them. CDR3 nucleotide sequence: TGTGCCAGCAGCTTGGATTGGACTAACACCGGGGAGCTGTTTTTT. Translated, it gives CASSLDWTNTGELFF.

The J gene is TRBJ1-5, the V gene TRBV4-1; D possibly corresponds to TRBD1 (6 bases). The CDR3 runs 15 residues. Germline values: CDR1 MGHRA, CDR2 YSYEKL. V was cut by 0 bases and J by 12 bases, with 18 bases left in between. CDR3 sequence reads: CASSQDGRRGADQHF. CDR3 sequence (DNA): TGCGCCAGCAGCCAAGATGGTCGACGGGGGGCAGACCAGCATTTT.

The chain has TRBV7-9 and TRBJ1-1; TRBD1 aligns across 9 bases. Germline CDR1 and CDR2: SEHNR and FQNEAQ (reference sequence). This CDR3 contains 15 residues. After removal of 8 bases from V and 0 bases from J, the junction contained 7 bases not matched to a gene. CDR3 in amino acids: CASVGQGIMNTEAFF. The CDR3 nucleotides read TGTGCCAGCGTAGGACAGGGGATAATGAACACTGAAGCTTTCTTT.

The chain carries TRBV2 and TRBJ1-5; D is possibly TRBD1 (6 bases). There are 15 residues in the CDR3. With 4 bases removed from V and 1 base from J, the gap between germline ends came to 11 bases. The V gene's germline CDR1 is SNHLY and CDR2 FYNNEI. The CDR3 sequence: CASSGGTPSNQPQHF. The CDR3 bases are TGTGCCAGCAGTGGTGGGACACCCAGCAATCAGCCCCAGCATTTT.

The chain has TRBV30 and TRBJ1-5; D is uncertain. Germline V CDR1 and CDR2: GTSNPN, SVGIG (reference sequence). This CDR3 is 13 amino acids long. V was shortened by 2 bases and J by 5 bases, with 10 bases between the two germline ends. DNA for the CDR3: TGTGCCTGGAGTCCAAACAGTGATCAGCCCCAGCATTTT. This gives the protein CAWSPNSDQPQHF.

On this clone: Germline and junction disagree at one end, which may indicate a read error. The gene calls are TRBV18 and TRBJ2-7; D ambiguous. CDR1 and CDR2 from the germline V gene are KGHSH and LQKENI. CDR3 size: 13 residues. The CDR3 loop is CASSPSINYEQHF. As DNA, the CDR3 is TGTGCCAGCTCACCCTCGATCAACTACGAGCAGCACTTC. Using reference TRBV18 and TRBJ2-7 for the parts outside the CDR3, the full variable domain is NAGVMQNPRHLVRRRGQEARLRCSPMKGHSHVYWYRQLPEEGLKFMVYLQKENIIDESGMPKERFSAEFPKEGPSILRIQQVVRGDSAAYFCASSPSINYEQHFGPGTRLTVT.

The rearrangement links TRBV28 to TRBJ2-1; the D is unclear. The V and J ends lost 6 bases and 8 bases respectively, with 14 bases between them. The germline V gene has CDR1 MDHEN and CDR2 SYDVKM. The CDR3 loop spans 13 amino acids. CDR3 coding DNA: TGTGCCAGCAGGATCGCATCCCACTATGAGCAGTTCTTC. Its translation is CASRIASHYEQFF.

The DNA for the CDR3 is TGTGCCAGCAGCCCCGTGGCTAGCGGATGGAATGAGCAGTTCTTC. Its translation is CASSPVASGWNEQFF. The gene calls are TRBV5-4 and TRBJ2-1, with TRBD2 identical over 7 bases. The CDR3 is 15 amino acids. The V gene end was trimmed by 4 bases and the J gene end by 7 bases; junction bases not matched to a gene: 11. Germline V gene sequence: CDR1 SGHNT, CDR2 YYREEE (reference sequence).

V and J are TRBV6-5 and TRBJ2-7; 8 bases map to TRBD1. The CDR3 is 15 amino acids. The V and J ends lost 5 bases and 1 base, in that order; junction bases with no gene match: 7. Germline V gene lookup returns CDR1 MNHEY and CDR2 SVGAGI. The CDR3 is CASSTDRVPSYEQYF. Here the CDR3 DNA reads TGTGCCAGCAGTACGGACAGGGTTCCTTCCTACGAGCAGTACTTC.

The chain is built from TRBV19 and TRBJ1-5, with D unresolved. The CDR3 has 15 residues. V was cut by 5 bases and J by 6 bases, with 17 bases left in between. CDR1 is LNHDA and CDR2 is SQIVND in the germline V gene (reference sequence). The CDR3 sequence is CASSPLGQAGQPQHF. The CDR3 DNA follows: TGTGCCAGTAGTCCCCTTGGGCAGGCCGGTCAGCCCCAGCATTTT.

The CDR3 DNA follows: TGTGCCAGTAGTCAACTCGGGGGGATCTCCTACAATGAGCAGTTCTTC. This codes for CASSQLGGISYNEQFF. The V call is TRBV19, the J call TRBJ2-1; 7 bases align to TRBD2. Germline V lookup: CDR1 LNHDA, CDR2 SQIVND (reference sequence). CDR3 length equals 16 residues. J lost 0 bases, V lost 5 bases, and 7 bases had no gene match. Full variable domain (rest looked up from reference TRBV19 and TRBJ2-1): DGGITQSPKYLFRKEGQNVTLSCEQNLNHDAMYWYRQDPGQGLRLIYYSQIVNDFQKGDIAEGYSVSREKKESFPLTVTSAQKNPTAFYLCASSQLGGISYNEQFFGPGTRLTVL.